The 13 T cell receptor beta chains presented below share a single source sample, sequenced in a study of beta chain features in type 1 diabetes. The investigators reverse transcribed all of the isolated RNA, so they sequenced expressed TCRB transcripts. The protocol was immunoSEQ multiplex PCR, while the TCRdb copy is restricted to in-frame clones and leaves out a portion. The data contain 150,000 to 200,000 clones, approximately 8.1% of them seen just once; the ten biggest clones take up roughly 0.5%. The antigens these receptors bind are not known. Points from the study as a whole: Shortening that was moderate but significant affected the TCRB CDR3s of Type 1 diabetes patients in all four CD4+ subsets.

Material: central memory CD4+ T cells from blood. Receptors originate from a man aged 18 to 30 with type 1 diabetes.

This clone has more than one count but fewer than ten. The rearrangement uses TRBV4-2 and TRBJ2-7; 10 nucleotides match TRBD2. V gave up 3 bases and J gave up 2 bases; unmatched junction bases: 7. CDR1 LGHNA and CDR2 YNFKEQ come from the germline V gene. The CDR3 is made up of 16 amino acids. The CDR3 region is CASSHGSGRSTYEQYF. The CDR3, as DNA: TGTGCCAGCAGCCACGGTAGCGGGAGGTCAACCTACGAGCAGTACTTC.

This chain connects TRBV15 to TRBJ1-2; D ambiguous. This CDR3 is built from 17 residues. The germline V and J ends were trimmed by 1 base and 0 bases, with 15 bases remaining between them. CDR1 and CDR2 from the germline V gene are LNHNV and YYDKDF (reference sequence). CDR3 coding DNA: TGTGCCACCAGCAGAGCTGTCACAGAAACATCTAACTATGGCTACACCTTC. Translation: CATSRAVTETSNYGYTF.

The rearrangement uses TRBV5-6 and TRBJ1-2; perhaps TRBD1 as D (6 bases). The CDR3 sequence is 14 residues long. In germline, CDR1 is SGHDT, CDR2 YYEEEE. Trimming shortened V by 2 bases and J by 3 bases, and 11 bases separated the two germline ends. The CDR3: CASSFQDSDYGYTF. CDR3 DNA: TGTGCCAGCAGCTTTCAGGACAGCGACTATGGCTACACCTTC.

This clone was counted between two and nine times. This CDR3 is CSVERGQARDTQYF. The CDR3 coding sequence is TGCAGCGTTGAGAGGGGACAGGCCCGGGATACGCAGTATTTT. The chain links TRBV29-1 to TRBJ2-3; TRBD1 aligns across 8 bases. Looked up from germline, CDR1 is SQVTM and CDR2 is ANQGSEA. This CDR3 contains 14 residues. J gave up 6 bases and V 3 bases, and 8 bases lay outside the gene matches.

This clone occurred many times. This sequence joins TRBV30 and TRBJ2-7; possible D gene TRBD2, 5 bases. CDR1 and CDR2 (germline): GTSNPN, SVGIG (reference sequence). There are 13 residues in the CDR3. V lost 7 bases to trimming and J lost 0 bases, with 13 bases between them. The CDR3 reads CASDTRHSYEQYF. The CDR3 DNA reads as TGTGCCTCCGATACTAGGCACTCCTACGAGCAGTACTTC. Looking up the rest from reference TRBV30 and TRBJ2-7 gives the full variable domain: SQTIHQWPATLVQPVGSPLSLECTVEGTSNPNLYWYRQAAGRGLQLLFYSVGIGQISSEVPQNLSASRPQDRQFILSSKKLLLSDSGFYLCASDTRHSYEQYFGPGTRLTVT.

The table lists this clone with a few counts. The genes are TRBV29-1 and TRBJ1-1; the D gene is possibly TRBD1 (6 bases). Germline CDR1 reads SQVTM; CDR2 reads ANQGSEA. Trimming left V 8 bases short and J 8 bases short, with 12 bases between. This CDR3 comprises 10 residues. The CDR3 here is CSIRGGEAFF. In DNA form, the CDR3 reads TGCAGCATTAGGGGGGGGGAAGCTTTCTTT.

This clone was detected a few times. CDR3 amino acids: CASSLGQDQETQYF. CDR3 nucleotides: TGCGCCAGCAGCTTGGGACAGGACCAAGAGACCCAGTACTTC. The chain uses TRBV5-1 and TRBJ2-5; D is possibly TRBD1 (6 bases). The CDR3 sequence is 14 residues long. Germline lookup yields CDR1 SGHRS and CDR2 YFSETQ. Between the trimmed V and J ends, which lost 0 bases and 0 bases, there was a span of 6 bases.

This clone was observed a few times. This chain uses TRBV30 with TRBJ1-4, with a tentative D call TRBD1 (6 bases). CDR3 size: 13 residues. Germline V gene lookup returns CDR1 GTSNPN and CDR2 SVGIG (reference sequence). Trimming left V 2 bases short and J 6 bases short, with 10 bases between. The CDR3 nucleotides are TGTGCCTGGAGTAGGGGGTCTTATGAAAAACTGTTTTTT. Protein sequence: CAWSRGSYEKLFF.

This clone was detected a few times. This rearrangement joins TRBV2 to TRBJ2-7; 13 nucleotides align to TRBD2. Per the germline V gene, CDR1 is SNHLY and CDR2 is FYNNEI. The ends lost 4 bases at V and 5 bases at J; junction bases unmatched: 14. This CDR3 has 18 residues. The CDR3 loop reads CASSGQTSGRTSVNEQYF. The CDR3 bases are TGTGCCAGCAGTGGACAGACTAGCGGGAGGACCTCCGTCAACGAGCAGTACTTC. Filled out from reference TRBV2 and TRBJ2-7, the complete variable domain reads EPEVTQTPSHQVTQMGQEVILRCVPISNHLYFYWYRQILGQKVEFLVSFYNNEISEKSEIFDDQFSVERPDGSNFTLKIRSTKLEDSAMYFCASSGQTSGRTSVNEQYFGPGTRLTVT.

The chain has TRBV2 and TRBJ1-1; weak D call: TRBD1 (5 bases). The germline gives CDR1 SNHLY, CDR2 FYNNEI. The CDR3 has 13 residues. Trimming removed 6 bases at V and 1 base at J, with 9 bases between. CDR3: CASSWQGNTEAFF. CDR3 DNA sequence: TGTGCCAGCAGCTGGCAGGGGAACACTGAAGCTTTCTTT.

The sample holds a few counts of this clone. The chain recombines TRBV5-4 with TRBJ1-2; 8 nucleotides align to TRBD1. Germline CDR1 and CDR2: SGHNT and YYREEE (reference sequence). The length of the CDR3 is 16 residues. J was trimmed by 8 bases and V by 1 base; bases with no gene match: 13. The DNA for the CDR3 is TGTGCCAGCAGCTTGAGTGACGCAGGGGGCGAGTTAGGCTACACCTTC. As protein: CASSLSDAGGELGYTF.

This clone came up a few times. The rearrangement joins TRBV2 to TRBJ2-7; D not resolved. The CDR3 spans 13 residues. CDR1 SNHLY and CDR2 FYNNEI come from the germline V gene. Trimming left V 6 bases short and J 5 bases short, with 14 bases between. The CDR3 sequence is CASRPNEPDEQYF. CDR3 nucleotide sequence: TGTGCCAGCAGGCCGAATGAACCGGACGAGCAGTACTTC.

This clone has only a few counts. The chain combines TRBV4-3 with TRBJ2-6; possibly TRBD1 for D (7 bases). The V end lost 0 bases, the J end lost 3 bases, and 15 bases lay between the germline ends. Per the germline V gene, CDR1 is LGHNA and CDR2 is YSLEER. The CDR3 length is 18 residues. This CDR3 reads CASSQDLPGGGGANVLTF. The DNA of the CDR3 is TGCGCCAGCAGCCAAGATCTACCAGGGGGAGGTGGGGCCAACGTCCTGACTTTC.